This T cell receptor beta chain was found in a study of vaccination and CD4 T cells after COVID-19 (dated 2022 in TCRdb). Turning to the overall study: Convalescent patients had a positive SARS-CoV-2 result on nasal swab PCR, and of these patients, under ten had mild disease and one had severe disease. Post-vaccine blood samples were collected a median of about 69 days after the second vaccine dose, ranging from about 12 to 250 days. The spike-specific CD4+ TCR repertoire was compared before and after mRNA vaccination in approximately ten COVID-19 convalescent patients and a few infection-naive healthy vaccine recipients. The cultures were stimulated with overlapping spike peptide pools from SARS-CoV-2 and from the common cold coronaviruses HCoV-NL63, HCoV-OC43 and HCoV-229E. Post-COVID blood samples from convalescent patients were collected a median of approximately 93 days after diagnosis, with a range of roughly 30 to 170 days. Each participant got two doses of either the Pfizer-BioNTech BNT162b2 vaccine (n=8) or the Moderna mRNA-1273 vaccine (n=2). Three convalescent patients gave samples both early after vaccination (day 14) and late after vaccination (days 161 to 241). Control cultures received a CEFX viral epitope pool as the positive control, an HIV-1 Nef peptide pool as the negative control, or no peptide. The convalescent cohort comprised six males and four females, including two Hispanic individuals, seven Caucasians, two Asians and one multiracial person.

The time point label, as the study defines it: late sampling 161 to 241 days after vaccination in a few convalescent patients. The treatment or condition label, as the study defines it: roughly 10-day PBMC culture with coronavirus spike peptide pools or control peptides (ViraFEST assay). The ViraFEST assay was used in the study, in which antigen-specific T cells were expanded with peptide pools and expanded clonotypes were subsequently identified by TCR sequencing. The positive SARS-CoV-2 PCR tests of the convalescent patients were dated from March to December 2020, before the Alpha, Beta and Delta variants emerged in the United States. Over 1.5 million PBMCs per well were cultured in IMDM with roughly 5% human AB serum and approximately 10 IU/ml IL-2, plus 10 ug/ml peptide pools. On days 3 and 7, half of the culture medium was replaced with fresh IL-2-containing medium. CD4+ T cells were isolated after approximately 10 days of culture through negative selection using the EasySep CD4+ T cell isolation kit. PBMCs were separated from whole blood using Ficoll-Paque Plus gradient centrifugation and then either used fresh or cryopreserved at -140C. Each culture condition was generally run in triplicate wells.

General conclusions and limits of the study: The number of convalescent patients in the study was relatively small, and the study did not examine early timepoints following natural infection. The median number of SARS-CoV-2-reactive clonotypes rose from 20 to 25 after infection to 38 after vaccination, but the change was not significant. Of the vaccine-specific clones in convalescent patients, 304 of 307, or nearly all, reacted only to SARS-CoV-2 spike and did not cross-react with common cold coronaviruses. In convalescent patients, a median roughly 87% of post-vaccine SARS-CoV-2-reactive clones were detected only after vaccination, and vaccine-specific priming was suggested by this finding.

Preparation of the library involved PCR. DNA from cultured CD4+ T cells underwent TCR sequencing with the Oncomine TCR Beta short-read assay at the Johns Hopkins FTIC core. The QIAamp micro DNA kit was used to extract genomic DNA from the cultured CD4+ T cells. Oncomine TCR Beta libraries from cultured CD4+ T cells were pooled with unique dual indexes and sequenced on an Illumina iSeq 100. Per the original workflow: Non-productive sequences were removed, and CDR3s that did not start with C, did not end with F or W, or were shorter than 7 amino acids were discarded. Antigen-specific clonotypes were identified with the MANAFEST web application by comparing peptide-stimulated wells with reference and other culture wells. To be called positive, a clone needed an FDR below 0.05, an odds ratio above 5, and a productive frequency above 0.1% in at least two of three replicate wells. A clonotype was classed as cross-reactive if the clonotype showed significant expansion both in SARS-CoV-2 spike wells and in at least one common cold coronavirus spike condition. CDR3 homology was assessed with Levenshtein distances (stringdist) and unrooted phylogenetic trees (ape) in R version 3.6.1. TCRdb handled the public reads itself, with Q25 trimming in fastp and clone calling in MiXCR, and kept productive beta chains. Here each entry gathers all rows of one CDR3 protein and keeps the most common genes and DNA. These V and J calls are TCRdb output, not the study's own analysis. Here the sample has 20,000 to 25,000 distinct CDR3 sequences; approximately 42% occur a single time. The top ten constitute under 6.5% of the sample.

Worth noting for this clonotype: Its antigen remains undetermined. Base qualities are not recorded, but no much larger clone differs from it by a single base.

The cysteine opens and the phenylalanine closes a CDR3 of 17 amino acids. Just CDR3 DNA is preserved here, 51 bases in frame from base 1. From a lookup of the germline V gene (reference sequence), CDR1 and CDR2 are DFQATT and SNEGSKA. Compared with germline, V lacks 1 base and J lacks 3 bases; bases without a gene match: 11. The source is a human donor who had recovered from COVID-19. Sequenced material: CD4+ T cells from blood, cultured in vitro, taken about 7 months after SARS-CoV-2 vaccination. The chain links TRBV20-1 with TRBJ2-2; TRBD2 agrees with 7 junctional bases. The DNA sequence is as follows: TGCAGTGCTAGAGGACGAACCGGGACTACCGACACCGGGGAGCTGTTTTTT. Translated, it reads CSARGRTGTTDTGELFF.